Following are 4 T cell receptor beta chains from one sample sequenced in a study of OX40 agonist ivuxolimab in advanced cancers. The library was obtained by the immunoSEQ multiplex PCR assay. TCRdb provides this immuneACCESS table in a form limited to in-frame rearrangements. Some clones are lacking; in checked studies, under half of them reflect an unresolved V gene, and why the rest are absent is not known. The sample yields around 79,000 clones; 88% were counted once. About 4% of the sample comes from the top ten. This specimen consisted of CD4+ or CD8+ T cells sorted from blood, obtained in a trial of the OX40 agonist ivuxolimab. These receptors were obtained from an adult with an advanced solid tumor such as melanoma, head and neck, liver or kidney cancer.

V usage is TRBV19 and J usage is TRBJ2-7, with D uncertain. The germline V and J ends were trimmed by 3 bases and 1 base, with 7 bases remaining between them. The CDR3 length is 13 residues. Germline CDR1 reads LNHDA; CDR2 reads SQIVND (reference sequence). Here the CDR3 DNA reads TGTGCCAGTAGTATTCGAATTTCCTACGAGCAGTACTTC. Amino acids: CASSIRISYEQYF.

The chain carries TRBV6-6 and TRBJ1-5; unclear D gene. Germline V gene data show CDR1 as MNHNY and CDR2 as SVGAGI (reference sequence). CDR3 length: 13 residues. Trimming cost V 0 bases and J 6 bases, with 6 bases left between them. Written as DNA, the CDR3 is TGTGCCAGCAGTTACTCGTGGGGTCAGCCCCAGCATTTT. This encodes CASSYSWGQPQHF.

The V gene is TRBV10-3, the J gene TRBJ2-2; TRBD2 aligns across 10 bases. The CDR3 has 17 residues. The junction had 10 bases not matched to a gene; V was cut back by 3 bases and J by 6 bases. Germline assignment: CDR1 ENHRY and CDR2 SYGVKD. This chain's CDR3 is CAISEGSASGSPGELFF. The CDR3 coding sequence is TGTGCCATCAGTGAAGGTTCGGCTAGCGGGAGTCCCGGGGAGCTGTTTTTT.

The chain joins TRBV19 to TRBJ1-2; the D gene is possibly TRBD1 (6 bases). This CDR3 comprises 13 residues. Germline values: CDR1 LNHDA, CDR2 SQIVND (reference sequence). Trimming left V 5 bases short and J 6 bases short, with 13 bases between. The CDR3 spells CASSFGGRDGYTF. CDR3 nucleotide sequence: TGTGCCAGTAGTTTCGGGGGCCGGGATGGCTACACCTTC. Together with reference TRBV19 and TRBJ1-2, the CDR3 gives the full variable domain: DGGITQSPKYLFRKEGQNVTLSCEQNLNHDAMYWYRQDPGQGLRLIYYSQIVNDFQKGDIAEGYSVSREKKESFPLTVTSAQKNPTAFYLCASSFGGRDGYTFGSGTRLTVV.